This is a list of T cell receptor beta chains from one sample in a study of blood T cell repertoires in COVID-19. The table came from immunoSEQ multiplex PCR; TCRdb's copy has only in-frame clones and leaves some out. The top ten clones hold about 3.8% of a sample with about 250,000 clones, around 82% of them seen once. Sequenced material: PBMCs or T cells enriched from blood (not recorded which). These receptors originate from a woman between 40 and 55 years old who had been exposed to COVID-19. Each CDR3 is given with its conserved first and last residue. The D gene is left open where the match is weak. Not every row has a clone size; where given, it reads once, few, many or a size class.

16,few,TRBJ2-7,TRBV6-5,TRBD1,CASSYSSNRGSYEQYF,TGTGCCAGCAGTTACTCGAGTAACAGGGGTTCCTACGAGCAGTACTTC
15,.,TRBJ2-3,TRBV5-1,.,CASSGGTLRTDTQYF,TGCGCCAGCAGCGGAGGGACTCTTAGAACAGATACGCAGTATTTT
15,.,TRBJ1-4,TRBV7-9,TRBD1,CASSLVETGLEKLFF,TGTGCCAGCAGCTTAGTTGAGACAGGGCTTGAAAAACTGTTTTTT
11,.,TRBJ2-7,TRBV10-3,TRBD1,CASGQLYEQYF,TGTGCCTCGGGACAGCTCTACGAGCAGTACTTC
14,.,TRBJ2-7,TRBV11-1,TRBD1,CASSPGTGNHEQYF,TGTGCCAGCAGCCCCGGGACAGGGAACCACGAGCAGTACTTC
16,.,TRBJ2-2,TRBV5-1,.,CASSLPPTGSTGELFF,TGCGCCAGCAGCTTACCCCCGACAGGTAGCACCGGGGAGCTGTTTTTT
12,.,TRBJ2-4,TRBV18,.,CASSPAGNIQYF,TGTGCCAGCTCACCAGCGGGGAACATTCAGTACTTC
15,.,TRBJ2-5,TRBV6-6,TRBD2,CASSYRLAVGETQYF,TGTGCCAGCAGTTACCGACTAGCGGTTGGGGAGACCCAGTACTTC
12,.,TRBJ1-1,TRBV27,TRBD1,CASSLTGAEAFF,TGTGCCAGCAGTCTAACAGGGGCTGAAGCTTTCTTT
14,.,TRBJ2-3,TRBV3-1/TRBV3-2,.,CASTGNYMADTQYF,TGTGCCAGCACCGGAAACTATATGGCAGATACGCAGTATTTT
15,.,TRBJ2-1,TRBV9,.,CASSVGGAPGNEQFF,TGTGCCAGCAGCGTTGGCGGGGCTCCCGGAAATGAGCAGTTCTTC
14,.,TRBJ1-1,TRBV7-9,TRBD1,CASSFAGGIGEAFF,TGTGCCAGCAGCTTTGCAGGGGGGATCGGTGAAGCTTTCTTT
13,.,TRBJ1-5,TRBV30,.,CAWSGGGNQPQHF,TGTGCCTGGAGTGGTGGGGGGAATCAGCCCCAGCATTTT
12,.,TRBJ1-1,TRBV7-9,TRBD1,CASSFVGQEAFF,TGTGCCAGCAGCTTTGTGGGACAGGAAGCTTTCTTT
14,.,TRBJ2-3,TRBV19,TRBD2,CATVAGGRSDTQYF,TGTGCCACCGTAGCGGGGGGTCGTTCAGATACGCAGTATTTT
18,.,TRBJ1-2,TRBV7-2,TRBD1,CASSLVVGPRTGGDGYTF,TGTGCCAGCAGCTTAGTGGTAGGACCAAGGACAGGGGGCGACGGCTACACCTTC
13,.,TRBJ2-7,TRBV28,.,CASRQQGLDEQYF,TGTGCTTCACGGCAACAGGGTCTCGACGAGCAGTACTTC
14,.,TRBJ2-1,TRBV28,TRBD1,CASSPGTGLAEQFF,TGTGCCAGCAGCCCAGGGACAGGGTTGGCTGAGCAGTTCTTC
18,.,TRBJ2-2,TRBV21-1,.,CASSNPNVGGEDNGELFF,TGTGCCAGCAGCAACCCGAACGTAGGGGGGGAAGATAACGGGGAGCTGTTTTTT
13,.,TRBJ1-2,TRBV28,.,CASSSPNNYGYTF,TGTGCCAGCAGTTCGCCTAATAACTATGGCTACACCTTC
16,.,TRBJ2-3,TRBV7-2,TRBD2,CASSLVSGGAADTQYF,TGTGCCAGCAGTCTTGTAAGCGGGGGGGCCGCCGATACGCAGTATTTT
13,once,TRBJ1-5,TRBV30,TRBD1,CAWSQGGREPQHF,TGTGCCTGGAGTCAGGGGGGCCGAGAGCCCCAGCATTTT
15,.,TRBJ2-1,TRBV18,.,CASSKGEEVYNEQFF,TGTGCCAGCTCGAAAGGGGAGGAAGTCTACAATGAGCAGTTCTTC
15,.,TRBJ1-5,TRBV6-5,.,CASSSAALGNQPQHF,TGTGCCAGCAGTTCGGCGGCTTTGGGCAATCAGCCCCAGCATTTT
17,.,TRBJ1-6,TRBV4-2,TRBD1,CASSQELVGTGDSPLHF,TGTGCCAGCAGCCAAGAATTAGTCGGGACAGGGGATTCACCCCTCCACTTT